The clone carrying this T cell receptor beta chain has just a few counts. Its antigen is unidentified. The CDR3 loop spans 15 amino acids. Per the germline V gene, CDR1 is DFQATT and CDR2 is SNEGSKA (reference sequence). Deletions cut 3 bases from V and 2 bases from J, with 14 bases between. The data stem from a study of blood T cells in healthy people across ages. Study-level results: Across the age range, TCR beta diversity per million T cells fell in a roughly linear way.

With a J-beta primer mix and a sample-barcoded 5' primer, a second PCR ran roughly 6 to 11 cycles. Each CDR3 protein gets one entry after TCRdb re-called the 5' RACE reads with MiXCR. The table includes around 1.5 million distinct CDR3 sequences, 59% detected once. The chain combines TRBV20-1 with TRBJ1-5; D gene ambiguous. This TCR was recovered from a young man in good health. Material: blood. CDR3 sequence: CSASDPTRGNQPQHF. CDR3 bases: TGCAGTGCTAGTGACCCAACTCGGGGCAATCAGCCCCAGCATTTT.